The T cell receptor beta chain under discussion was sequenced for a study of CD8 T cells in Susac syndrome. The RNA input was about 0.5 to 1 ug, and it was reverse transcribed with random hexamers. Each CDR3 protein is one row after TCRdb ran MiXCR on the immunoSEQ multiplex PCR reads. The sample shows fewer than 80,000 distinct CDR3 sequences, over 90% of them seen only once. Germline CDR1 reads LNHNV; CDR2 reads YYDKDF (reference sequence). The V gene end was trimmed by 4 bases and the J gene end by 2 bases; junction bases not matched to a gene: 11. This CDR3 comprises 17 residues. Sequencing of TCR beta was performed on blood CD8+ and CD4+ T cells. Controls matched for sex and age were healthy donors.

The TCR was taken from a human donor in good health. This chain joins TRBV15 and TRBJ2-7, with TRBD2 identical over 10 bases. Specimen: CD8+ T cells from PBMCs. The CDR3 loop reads CATSTHVLAGATYEQYF. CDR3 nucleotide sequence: TGTGCCACCAGCACACACGTTCTAGCGGGGGCTACCTACGAGCAGTACTTC.